One and the same sample provided the 24 T cell receptor beta chains below, sequenced in a study of identical twins (dated by TCRdb to about 2016). The method was 5' RACE. Reads for this sample came from an Illumina HiSeq 2000. TCRdb passed the public sequencing reads through fastp at Q25 and MiXCR, retaining productive beta sequences. One record per CDR3 amino acid sequence lists the most common genes and DNA. Counted in this sample were hundreds of thousands of distinct CDR3 sequences; around 5.7% of them appeared once. Approximately 2% of the sample rests with the top ten. Sequencing was carried out using naive T cells sorted from blood. Read against the paper, the sample's cell subset or site label means: cells isolated with a human naive T-cell isolation kit. Receptors originate from a man aged 18 to 35 in good health.

CDR3 protein: CASSPPRGENTEAFF. CDR3 nucleotide sequence: TGTGCCAGCTCACCACCGAGAGGGGAGAACACTGAAGCTTTCTTT. This chain connects TRBV18 to TRBJ1-1, with D perhaps TRBD1 (5 bases). In germline, CDR1 is KGHSH, CDR2 LQKENI. Trimming removed 0 bases at V and 1 base at J, with 9 bases between. The CDR3 loop spans 15 amino acids.

This clonotype was seen many times. The chain couples TRBV29-1 to TRBJ2-5; no clear D gene. Germline V lookup: CDR1 SQVTM, CDR2 ANQGSEA. The V gene lost 0 bases and the J gene lost 1 base, with 9 bases spanning the gap. This CDR3 has 14 residues. CDR3 protein: CSVEDPYLQETQYF. In DNA form, the CDR3 reads TGCAGCGTTGAAGATCCATACCTCCAAGAGACCCAGTACTTC. Full variable domain (remainder filled in from reference TRBV29-1 and TRBJ2-5): SAVISQKPSRDICQRGTSLTIQCQVDSQVTMMFWYRQQPGQSLTLIATANQGSEATYESGFVIDKFPISRPNLTFSTLTVSNMSPEDSSIYLCSVEDPYLQETQYFGPGTRLLVL.

This clonotype has more than one count but fewer than ten. The chain combines TRBV13 with TRBJ1-1; 10 bases agree with TRBD1. The CDR3 spans 14 residues. In germline, CDR1 is PRHDT, CDR2 FYEKMQ (reference sequence). With V trimmed by 5 bases and J by 5 bases, 5 bases remained unmatched. Here the CDR3 reads CASSRGQGETEAFF. The CDR3 DNA reads as TGTGCCAGCAGCCGCGGACAGGGGGAGACTGAAGCTTTCTTT.

This clonotype was counted at least ten times. The chain combines TRBV24-1 with TRBJ2-2; tentative D call: TRBD1 (6 bases). The CDR3 has 17 residues. Germline CDR1 and CDR2: KGHDR and SFDVKD. With 1 base removed from V and 1 base from J, the gap between germline ends came to 12 bases. Here the CDR3 DNA reads TGTGCCACCAGTGATTTACGGGCGACAGGGAACACCGGGGAGCTGTTTTTT. Its translation: CATSDLRATGNTGELFF.

This clonotype was detected only a few times. The V and J genes are TRBV7-2 and TRBJ2-7; 8 nucleotides line up with TRBD1. The CDR3 covers 14 residues. Germline trimming cut 3 bases from V and 2 bases from J; bases unmatched to any gene: 3. Per the germline V gene, CDR1 is SGHTA and CDR2 is FQGNSA. The CDR3 spells CASSFDRGPYEQYF. The CDR3 bases are TGTGCCAGCAGCTTCGACAGGGGCCCCTACGAGCAGTACTTC. Complete variable domain (other parts from reference TRBV7-2 and TRBJ2-7): GAGVSQSPSNKVTEKGKDVELRCDPISGHTALYWYRQSLGQGLEFLIYFQGNSAPDKSGLPSDRFSAERTGGSVSTLTIQRTQQEDSAVYLCASSFDRGPYEQYFGPGTRLTVT.

This clonotype was recorded a few times. The chain employs TRBV20-1 and TRBJ2-5; 7 bases are a match to TRBD2. The CDR3 is made up of 13 amino acids. Germline trimming cut 3 bases from V and 7 bases from J; bases unmatched to any gene: 8. Germline V lookup: CDR1 DFQATT, CDR2 SNEGSKA (reference sequence). The CDR3 DNA follows: TGCAGTGCTAGGTCGACTAGCTTGGGGACCCAGTACTTC. Its protein is CSARSTSLGTQYF.

This clonotype has ten or more counts. This chain's CDR3 is CASSQPTGTLAYNEQFF. The CDR3 DNA follows: TGTGCCAGCAGCCAACCGACCGGGACCCTTGCCTACAATGAGCAGTTCTTC. The V gene is TRBV4-2, the J gene TRBJ2-1, with D perhaps matching TRBD1 or TRBD2 (5 bases each). Germline V gene data show CDR1 as LGHNA and CDR2 as YNFKEQ. V lost 2 bases and J lost 2, with 16 bases in between. The CDR3 runs to 17 residues.

This clonotype has a count of ten or more. This chain connects TRBV12-3 or TRBV12-4 to TRBJ1-6, with TRBD1 matching 7 bases. Trimming took 3 bases from V and 2 from J; bases not matched to a gene: 4. CDR3 length: 16 amino acids. CDR3 residues: CASSLEGGAYNSPLHF. In nucleotides, the CDR3 is TGTGCCAGCAGTTTGGAAGGGGGCGCCTATAATTCACCCCTCCACTTT.

This chain's CDR3 is CASSRSSGFGEKLFF. The CDR3, as DNA: TGTGCCAGCAGTCGGTCCAGTGGGTTCGGAGAAAAACTGTTTTTT. The chain links TRBV6-1 to TRBJ1-4; no clear D gene. Germline-derived CDR1 and CDR2 are MNHNS and SASEGT. The length of the CDR3 is 15 residues. Trimming removed 5 bases at V and 8 bases at J, with 18 bases between.

This chain links TRBV6-1 with TRBJ2-7; 8 bases are a match to TRBD1. The J segment lost 2 bases and the V segment lost 3 bases, leaving 6 bases of the junction unmatched. CDR3 length: 15 residues. Germline CDR1 and CDR2: MNHNS and SASEGT. The CDR3 DNA is TGTGCCAGCAGTGATCTTGGACAGGGCGCCTACGAGCAGTACGTC. Translated: CASSDLGQGAYEQYV.

This clonotype was detected a few times. The CDR3, as DNA: TGCAGTGCTAGACCTCTAGCGGGAGTTTTAGACGAGCAGTACTTC. It yields the protein CSARPLAGVLDEQYF. This rearrangement joins TRBV20-1 to TRBJ2-7, with 10 positions matching TRBD2. V lost 2 bases and J lost 5; bases outside the gene matches: 9. This CDR3 region has 15 residues. CDR1 and CDR2 (germline): DFQATT, SNEGSKA (reference sequence).

The chain employs TRBV5-1 and TRBJ2-5; D is uncertain. The V gene lost 3 bases and the J gene lost 1 base, with 7 bases spanning the gap. CDR1 and CDR2 from the germline V gene are SGHRS and YFSETQ. The CDR3 runs to 13 residues. The CDR3 loop reads CASSSNSQETQYF. For the CDR3, the DNA is TGCGCCAGCAGCTCGAACAGCCAAGAGACCCAGTACTTC.

This clonotype was picked up many times. This chain uses TRBV5-6 with TRBJ2-7, with TRBD1 as a possible D gene (5 bases). Germline V CDR1 and CDR2: SGHDT, YYEEEE. The CDR3 sequence is 13 residues long. Trimming shortened V by 4 bases and J by 1 base, and 9 bases separated the two germline ends. CDR3 coding DNA: TGTGCCAGCAGCGACGGACATTCCTACGAGCAGTACTTC. Translated: CASSDGHSYEQYF.

This clonotype was found many times. The chain links TRBV6-1 to TRBJ2-1; D is unclear. Trimming shortened V by 6 bases and J by 14 bases, and 14 bases separated the two germline ends. The CDR3 is made up of 11 amino acids. Looked up from germline, CDR1 is MNHNS and CDR2 is SASEGT. The CDR3, as DNA: TGTGCCAGCAGCATAACCCATGGAAAGTTCTTC. Protein product: CASSITHGKFF.

The V gene is TRBV11-2, the J gene TRBJ2-3; no reliable D call. The germline CDR1 and CDR2 sequences are SGHAT and FQNNGV. The CDR3 has 15 amino acids. V gave up 2 bases and J gave up 3 bases, with 12 bases separating them. This CDR3 reads CASSLKPRETDTQYF. DNA for the CDR3: TGTGCCAGCAGCTTAAAGCCCCGAGAAACAGATACGCAGTATTTT. Using reference TRBV11-2 and TRBJ2-3 for the parts outside the CDR3, the full variable domain is EAGVAQSPRYKIIEKRQSVAFWCNPISGHATLYWYQQILGQGPKLLIQFQNNGVVDDSQLPKDRFSAERLKGVDSTLKIQPAKLEDSAVYLCASSLKPRETDTQYFGPGTRLTVL.

The chain carries TRBV3-1 and TRBJ1-6, with D possibly matching TRBD1 (5 bases). The CDR3 is 15 residues long. V was pared by 3 bases and J by 7 bases, with 13 bases between. From germline, CDR1 is LGHDT and CDR2 YNNKEL (reference sequence). The CDR3 is CASSQDTGGNSPLHF. CDR3 nucleotide sequence: TGTGCCAGCAGCCAGGATACAGGAGGGAATTCACCCCTCCACTTT.

Ten or more counts support this clonotype. The chain uses TRBV29-1 and TRBJ2-3; 11 bases are shared with TRBD2. CDR1 and CDR2 (germline): SQVTM, ANQGSEA. The CDR3 spans 15 residues. With V trimmed by 6 bases and J by 2 bases, 7 bases remained unmatched. The CDR3 coding sequence is TGCAGCGTGCCCGGGACTAGCGGTTTCACAGATACGCAGTATTTT. Translation gives CSVPGTSGFTDTQYF.

This clonotype was observed at least ten times. The chain combines TRBV4-3 with TRBJ2-7; 8 bases are shared with TRBD1. Germline V gives CDR1 LGHNA, CDR2 YSLEER. The CDR3 has 16 residues. Trimming at V came to 0 bases and at J to 2 bases, leaving 6 bases not matched to a gene. CDR3 in amino acids: CASSQERQGSPYEQYF. The CDR3 nucleotides read TGCGCCAGCAGCCAAGAAAGACAGGGGTCACCCTACGAGCAGTACTTC.

This clonotype has a handful of counts. CDR3: CASSTPSGRDTGELFF. In nucleotides, the CDR3 is TGTGCCAGCAGTACTCCGAGCGGGAGGGACACCGGGGAGCTGTTTTTT. V is TRBV27 and J is TRBJ2-2; 10 nucleotides align to TRBD2. Germline CDR1 is MNHEY and CDR2 is SMNVEV (reference sequence). This CDR3 region has 16 residues. The ends lost 5 bases at V and 3 bases at J; junction bases unmatched: 6.

The sample holds one count of this clonotype. The junction departs from the called germline gene at one end, perhaps through a read error. The chain employs TRBV9 and TRBJ2-2; possible D gene TRBD2, 6 bases. This CDR3 region has 16 residues. Germline-derived CDR1 and CDR2 are SGDLS and YYNGEE. This CDR3 is CAISVDGSGNTGELFF. The CDR3 DNA reads TGTGCCATCAGCGTAGATGGTAGCGGGAACACCGGGGAGCTGTTTTTT.

This chain joins TRBV7-9 and TRBJ2-1; 7 bases agree with TRBD2. V was pared by 6 bases and J by 7 bases, with 9 bases of the junction left unmatched. The length of the CDR3 is 14 residues. Germline-derived CDR1 and CDR2 are SEHNR and FQNEAQ (reference sequence). Here the CDR3 DNA reads TGTGCCAGCAGTCCCGGGACTATATGGAATGAGCAGTTCTTC. Protein: CASSPGTIWNEQFF.

The chain links TRBV6-5 to TRBJ1-2; 8 nucleotides line up with TRBD1. The CDR3 runs to 14 residues. Germline CDR1 MNHEY, CDR2 SVGAGI. V lost 2 bases, J lost 3 bases, and 2 bases stayed unmatched. CDR3 sequence: CASSYGDRYYGYTF. The DNA for the CDR3 is TGTGCCAGCAGTTACGGGGACAGGTACTATGGCTACACCTTC.

This clonotype was found a few times. The V call is TRBV20-1, the J call TRBJ2-1; tentative D call: TRBD2 (5 bases). This CDR3 is built from 12 residues. With 3 bases removed from V and 6 bases from J, the gap between germline ends came to 9 bases. Germline V gene lookup returns CDR1 DFQATT and CDR2 SNEGSKA (reference sequence). The chain's CDR3 is CSASPGGNEQFF. The CDR3 DNA sequence: TGCAGTGCTAGCCCCGGAGGCAATGAGCAGTTCTTC.

The chain combines TRBV11-2 with TRBJ2-7, with 10 bases aligning to TRBD2. Germline V gives CDR1 SGHAT, CDR2 FQNNGV. The CDR3 consists of 16 residues. V was pared by 0 bases and J by 4 bases, with 6 bases of the junction left unmatched. CDR3 sequence: CASSLEAGGPSYEQYV. The CDR3 DNA follows: TGTGCCAGCAGCTTAGAAGCGGGAGGGCCCTCGTACGAGCAGTACGTC.